This entry lists 29 T cell receptor beta chains sequenced from one sample in a study of spatial heterogeneity in lung cancer. TCRdb re-called the 5' RACE reads with MiXCR, one entry per CDR3 protein. The table lists 89,000 or so distinct CDR3 sequences, about a fifth of them singletons, with roughly 6% in the top ten. This sample's time point: sample taken at primary tumor resection. Frozen PBMC, nontumor lung or tumor provided whole RNA, which was sequenced unsorted. Sequences were derived from PBMCs, sampled at surgery. The receptors were sampled from a male donor with early-stage non-small cell lung cancer.

Note on this clonotype: Relative to the germline gene, one junction end is altered; a read error may explain this. The rearrangement joins TRBV12-3 or TRBV12-4 to TRBJ2-7; possible D gene TRBD2, 5 bases. The CDR3 has 13 amino acids. CDR3 sequence (DNA): TGTGTCAGCAGTTATGAGGGCTCCTACGAGCAGTACTTC. Residues: CVSSYEGSYEQYF.

This clonotype was counted once. This chain uses TRBV6-5 with TRBJ2-3; tentatively, D is TRBD1 (5 bases). CDR1 and CDR2 (germline): MNHEY, SVGAGI. Trimming shortened V by 0 bases and J by 7 bases, and 14 bases separated the two germline ends. The CDR3 extends over 15 amino acids. The CDR3 sequence is CASSYSAGSGHTQYF. The CDR3 coding sequence is TGTGCCAGCAGTTACTCGGCAGGGTCAGGACATACGCAGTATTTT.

This clonotype was recorded at least ten times. The J gene is TRBJ2-1, the V gene TRBV20-1; D possibly corresponds to TRBD2 (5 bases). The germline V gene has CDR1 DFQATT and CDR2 SNEGSKA (reference sequence). The CDR3 extends over 13 amino acids. V gave up 8 bases and J gave up 5 bases, with 16 bases separating them. Written as DNA, the CDR3 is TGCAGTACCGGAGGAGCGAGGAACAATGAGCAGTTCTTC. This codes for CSTGGARNNEQFF.

This clonotype turned up a few times. The chain employs TRBV24-1 and TRBJ2-6, with 8 bases identical to TRBD1. Germline CDR1 reads KGHDR; CDR2 reads SFDVKD. The CDR3 has 16 residues. The J segment lost 2 bases and the V segment lost 4 bases, leaving 3 bases of the junction unmatched. The CDR3 nucleotides are TGTGCCACCAGTGAACCGACAGGGGCTGGGGCCAACGTCCTGACTTTC. Its translation: CATSEPTGAGANVLTF.

The chain links TRBV10-2 to TRBJ1-1; the D is unclear. There are 14 residues in the CDR3. V was pared by 4 bases and J by 0 bases, with 9 bases between. Germline loops: CDR1 WSHSY, CDR2 SAAADI. The CDR3 loop is CASSVPGVNTEAFF. Written as DNA, the CDR3 is TGCGCCAGCAGTGTTCCCGGGGTGAACACTGAAGCTTTCTTT.

In this sample, this clonotype turned up a few times. V usage is TRBV18 and J usage is TRBJ2-4; D not resolved. The V end lost 1 base, the J end lost 1 base, and 11 bases lay between the germline ends. Germline-derived CDR1 and CDR2 are KGHSH and LQKENI. There are 16 residues in the CDR3. The CDR3 nucleotides are TGTGCCAGCTCACCACAGGCCCCCAAGGCCAAAAACATTCAGTACTTC. This translates into CASSPQAPKAKNIQYF.

This clonotype has at least ten counts. The chain employs TRBV7-2 and TRBJ1-6; D ambiguous. The CDR3 runs 14 residues. V lost 5 bases, J lost 12 bases, and 17 bases lay in between. In germline, CDR1 is SGHTA, CDR2 FQGNSA. CDR3 bases: TGTGCCAGCAGCCCAGTCGGGGTCTTGAGACCCCTCCACTTT. This codes for CASSPVGVLRPLHF.

This clonotype was counted many times. The genes are TRBV5-1 and TRBJ2-7; 9 positions match TRBD1. Trimming removed 7 bases from V and 4 bases from J; junction bases left unmatched: 6. Germline V gives CDR1 SGHRS, CDR2 YFSETQ. This CDR3 comprises 13 residues. Here the CDR3 DNA reads TGCGCCAGCCGGACAGGGGAAGCGTACGAGCAGTACTTC. It encodes CASRTGEAYEQYF.

The sample holds one count of this clonotype. The chain has TRBV9 and TRBJ2-1; D ambiguous. Trimming shortened V by 5 bases and J by 6 bases, and 15 bases separated the two germline ends. Germline CDR1 reads SGDLS; CDR2 reads YYNGEE. The CDR3 is 14 residues long. The CDR3 sequence is CASSPRLRFNEQFF. The CDR3 bases are TGTGCCAGCAGTCCCCGACTTAGATTCAATGAGCAGTTCTTC.

This clonotype was picked up a small number of times. The CDR3 sequence: CASSQAPGWSTGELFF. DNA for the CDR3: TGTGCCAGCAGCCAAGCTCCAGGTTGGAGCACCGGGGAGCTGTTTTTT. This rearrangement joins TRBV14 to TRBJ2-2; D uncertain. Trimming cost V 1 base and J 4 bases, with 13 bases left between them. The CDR3 totals 16 residues. Germline loops: CDR1 SGHDN, CDR2 FVKESK.

This clonotype was seen more than once but under ten times. V is TRBV9 and J is TRBJ2-1; D not resolved. The CDR3 extends over 13 amino acids. V lost 2 bases to trimming and J lost 4 bases, with 7 bases between them. The germline CDR1 and CDR2 sequences are SGDLS and YYNGEE. Here the CDR3 reads CASSVDSYNEQFF. CDR3 in DNA: TGTGCCAGCAGCGTCGATTCTTACAATGAGCAGTTCTTC.

This chain links TRBV14 with TRBJ1-4, with a possible D match to TRBD1 (6 bases). Trimming stripped 6 bases from V and 7 bases from J, with 15 bases between. Germline V gene data show CDR1 as SGHDN and CDR2 as FVKESK. This CDR3 spans 14 amino acids. In DNA form, the CDR3 reads TGTGCCAGCAGTGTTACGACAGGTGGTGAAAAACTGTTTTTT. It translates to CASSVTTGGEKLFF.

The rearrangement uses TRBV5-1 and TRBJ2-7; unclear D gene. The CDR3 totals 14 residues. From germline, CDR1 is SGHRS and CDR2 YFSETQ. The V end was cut by 5 bases, the J end by 0 bases, with 12 bases between. Here the CDR3 DNA reads TGCGCCAGCAGTTCCCAGACCTCCTCCTACGAGCAGTACTTC. Encoded protein: CASSSQTSSYEQYF.

This clonotype was observed a few times. This CDR3 reads CASSLGQGGEKLFF. The CDR3, as DNA: TGCGCCAGCAGCTTGGGCCAGGGTGGAGAAAAACTGTTTTTT. The V and J genes are TRBV5-1 and TRBJ1-4, with TRBD1 as a possible D gene (5 bases). Looked up from germline, CDR1 is SGHRS and CDR2 is YFSETQ. The CDR3 totals 14 residues. The V gene lost 0 bases and the J gene lost 8 bases, with 11 bases spanning the gap.

Only a few counts were recorded for this clonotype. V usage is TRBV24-1 and J usage is TRBJ2-5, with TRBD1 matching 7 bases. Per germline, CDR1 KGHDR and CDR2 SFDVKD. This CDR3 region has 16 residues. Germline trimming cut 6 bases from V and 2 bases from J; bases unmatched to any gene: 11. In DNA, the CDR3 is TGTGCCACCAGTTCCACCCTAACAGGGGTACAAGAGACCCAGTACTTC. It codes for CATSSTLTGVQETQYF.

V and J are TRBV12-3 or TRBV12-4 and TRBJ2-7, with TRBD1 as a possible D gene (6 bases). Trimming cost V 2 bases and J 2 bases, with 10 bases left between them. This CDR3 is 14 amino acids long. The CDR3 DNA sequence: TGTGCCAGCAGTTTATATAGGACAGCCTACGAGCAGTACTTC. This codes for CASSLYRTAYEQYF.

The V gene is TRBV5-1, the J gene TRBJ2-3; D is undetermined. The V and J ends lost 0 bases and 2 bases respectively, with 10 bases between them. This CDR3 has 15 amino acids. Germline V gene lookup returns CDR1 SGHRS and CDR2 YFSETQ. CDR3 region: CASSLVGHHTDTQYF. The CDR3 nucleotides read TGCGCCAGCAGCTTGGTGGGCCATCACACAGATACGCAGTATTTT.

The chain couples TRBV12-3 or TRBV12-4 to TRBJ1-6; D remains unclear. The V and J ends lost 5 bases and 3 bases respectively, with 11 bases between them. The CDR3 runs 15 residues. CDR3 bases: TGTGCCAGCAGTCCAGGTCCGAACTATAATTCACCCCTCCACTTT. Amino acids: CASSPGPNYNSPLHF.

This rearrangement joins TRBV7-8 to TRBJ1-1; 7 bases are a match to TRBD1. The CDR3 is 13 amino acids. Per the germline V gene, CDR1 is SGHVS and CDR2 is FQNEAQ. With 8 bases clipped from V and 6 bases from J, the junction kept 9 bases outside the gene matches. CDR3 DNA: TGTGCCAGCTCTGGACAGGTTGGATCTGAAGCTTTCTTT. Translated: CASSGQVGSEAFF.

The V call is TRBV11-2, the J call TRBJ2-1, with D perhaps matching TRBD2 (6 bases). In germline, CDR1 is SGHAT, CDR2 FQNNGV. The CDR3 has 13 residues. Trimming stripped 4 bases from V and 9 bases from J, with 13 bases between. The CDR3 region has the DNA TGTGCCAGCAGCTCGAGTCGGCGGGGTGAGCAGTTCTTC. Translation gives CASSSSRRGEQFF.

At least ten counts were recorded for this clonotype. This sequence joins TRBV4-2 and TRBJ2-5; D perhaps matches TRBD1 (6 bases). Trimming cost V 2 bases and J 5 bases, with 15 bases left between them. The V gene's germline CDR1 is LGHNA and CDR2 YNFKEQ. The CDR3 spans 15 residues. The chain's CDR3 is CASSQPDRRPETQYF. For the CDR3, the DNA is TGTGCCAGCAGCCAACCGGACAGACGGCCGGAGACCCAGTACTTC.

The chain combines TRBV5-6 with TRBJ2-3, with D tentatively TRBD1 (5 bases). This CDR3 contains 17 residues. Germline-derived CDR1 and CDR2 are SGHDT and YYEEEE. The V end was cut by 4 bases, the J end by 0 bases, with 18 bases between. CDR3 DNA: TGTGCCAGCAGCAGAATCGTCAGGGTGAAGAGCACAGATACGCAGTATTTT. This gives the protein CASSRIVRVKSTDTQYF.

This clonotype occurred a few times. The chain combines TRBV15 with TRBJ2-2; TRBD1 is a possible D gene (6 bases). Germline V gives CDR1 LNHNV, CDR2 YYDKDF (reference sequence). The CDR3 is made up of 13 amino acids. V dropped 4 bases and J dropped 5 bases, with 8 bases sitting between them. CDR3 sequence reads: CATSTGETGELFF. The DNA for the CDR3 is TGTGCCACCAGCACAGGGGAAACCGGGGAGCTGTTTTTT.

The rearrangement joins TRBV20-1 to TRBJ2-3; the D gene could be TRBD1 or TRBD2 (5 bases each). The V gene lost 3 bases and the J gene lost 3 bases, with 13 bases spanning the gap. Looked up from germline, CDR1 is DFQATT and CDR2 is SNEGSKA (reference sequence). This CDR3 has 14 amino acids. This CDR3 is CSASLQEVTDTQYF. The CDR3 nucleotides read TGCAGTGCTAGCTTACAGGAGGTTACAGATACGCAGTATTTT.

Here the CDR3 reads CATSDWAGGPTTQYF. The CDR3 nucleotides are TGTGCCACCAGTGATTGGGCGGGGGGGCCCACTACGCAGTATTTT. The rearrangement links TRBV24-1 to TRBJ2-3; TRBD2 matches 9 bases. The CDR3 contains 15 residues. The V segment lost 2 bases and the J segment 8 bases; nucleotides outside the gene matches: 7. Germline assignment: CDR1 KGHDR and CDR2 SFDVKD.

This clonotype has just a few counts. J is TRBJ2-1 and V is TRBV15, with D possibly being TRBD1 (6 bases). The CDR3 contains 15 residues. CDR1 and CDR2 (germline): LNHNV, YYDKDF (reference sequence). The V gene lost 0 bases and the J gene lost 8 bases, with 14 bases spanning the gap. CDR3 amino acids: CATSRDRTSGDEQFF. The CDR3 DNA reads as TGTGCCACCAGCAGAGATAGGACTTCAGGGGATGAGCAGTTCTTC.

The rearrangement links TRBV2 to TRBJ2-7, with D possibly matching TRBD2 (7 bases). The V gene lost 6 bases and the J gene lost 3 bases, with 15 bases spanning the gap. Per the germline V gene, CDR1 is SNHLY and CDR2 is FYNNEI. CDR3 length: 14 residues. In DNA form, the CDR3 reads TGTGCCAGCAGAGCGGGACACGCAATCTACGAGCAGTACTTC. It yields the protein CASRAGHAIYEQYF.

V gene TRBV7-9 combines with J gene TRBJ1-2; no clear D. The CDR3 is 13 amino acids. V gave up 1 base and J gave up 6 bases, with 9 bases separating them. Germline CDR1 is SEHNR and CDR2 is FQNEAQ (reference sequence). CDR3 DNA: TGTGCCAGCAGCTTAGGGCAGGAGAATGGCTACACCTTC. Translated: CASSLGQENGYTF.

This chain links TRBV6-2 or TRBV6-3 with TRBJ2-7; 11 bases agree with TRBD2. The germline CDR1 and CDR2 sequences are MNHEY and SVGEGT. The CDR3 consists of 17 residues. V trimming: 4 bases; J trimming: 6 bases; junction bases outside the gene matches: 14. The CDR3 nucleotides are TGTGCCAGCAGTTTCCCCCTAGCGGGGGGCGGAGAAGGCGAGCAGTACTTC. As protein: CASSFPLAGGGEGEQYF.